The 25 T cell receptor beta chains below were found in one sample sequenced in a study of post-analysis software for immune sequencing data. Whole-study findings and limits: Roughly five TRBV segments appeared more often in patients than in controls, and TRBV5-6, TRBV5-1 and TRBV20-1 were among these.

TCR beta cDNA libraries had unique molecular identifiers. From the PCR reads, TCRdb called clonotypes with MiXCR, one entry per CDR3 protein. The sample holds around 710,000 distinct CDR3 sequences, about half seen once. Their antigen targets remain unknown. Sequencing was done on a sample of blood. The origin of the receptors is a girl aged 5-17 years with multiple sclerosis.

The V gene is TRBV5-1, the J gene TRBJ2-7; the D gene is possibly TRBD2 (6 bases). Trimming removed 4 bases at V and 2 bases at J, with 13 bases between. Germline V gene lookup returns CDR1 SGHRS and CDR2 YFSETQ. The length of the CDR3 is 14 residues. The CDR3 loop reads CASSPGLGTYEQYF. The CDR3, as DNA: TGCGCCAGCAGCCCGGGACTGGGGACCTACGAGCAGTACTTC.

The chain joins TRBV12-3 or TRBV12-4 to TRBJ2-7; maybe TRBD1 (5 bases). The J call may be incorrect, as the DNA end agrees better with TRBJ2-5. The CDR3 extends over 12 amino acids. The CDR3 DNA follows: TGTGCCAGCCGTGGCCAGGGAGAGACCCAGTACTTC. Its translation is CASRGQGETQYF.

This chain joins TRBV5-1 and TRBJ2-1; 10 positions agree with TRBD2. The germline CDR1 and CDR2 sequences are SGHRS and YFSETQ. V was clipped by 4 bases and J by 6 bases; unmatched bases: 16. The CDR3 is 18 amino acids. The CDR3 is CASSPLAGVGGRINEQFF. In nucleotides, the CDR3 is TGCGCCAGCAGCCCCCTAGCGGGAGTCGGGGGGCGGATCAATGAGCAGTTCTTC.

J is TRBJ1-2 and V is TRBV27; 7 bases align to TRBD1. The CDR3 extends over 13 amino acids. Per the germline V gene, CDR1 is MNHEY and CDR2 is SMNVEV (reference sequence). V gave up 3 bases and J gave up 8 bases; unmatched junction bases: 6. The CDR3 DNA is TGTGCCAGCAGTTTTAATAGGGGGCAAGGCTACACCTTC. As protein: CASSFNRGQGYTF.

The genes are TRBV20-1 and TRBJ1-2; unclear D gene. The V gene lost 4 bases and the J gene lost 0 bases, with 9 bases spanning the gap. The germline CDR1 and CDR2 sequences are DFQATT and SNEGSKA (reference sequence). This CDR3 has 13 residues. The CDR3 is CSAMTRSNYGYTF. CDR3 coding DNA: TGCAGTGCTATGACACGGTCTAACTATGGCTACACCTTC.

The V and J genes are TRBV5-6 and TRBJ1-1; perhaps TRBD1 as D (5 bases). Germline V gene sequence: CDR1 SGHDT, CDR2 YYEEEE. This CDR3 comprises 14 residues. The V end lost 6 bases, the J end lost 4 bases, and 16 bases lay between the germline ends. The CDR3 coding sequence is TGTGCCAGCATGCCGGGGACCGAGGGCACTGAAGCTTTCTTT. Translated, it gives CASMPGTEGTEAFF. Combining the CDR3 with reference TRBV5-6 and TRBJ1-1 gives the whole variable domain DAGVTQSPTHLIKTRGQQVTLRCSPKSGHDTVSWYQQALGQGPQFIFQYYEEEERQRGNFPDRFSGHQFPNYSSELNVNALLLGDSALYLCASMPGTEGTEAFFGQGTRLTVV.

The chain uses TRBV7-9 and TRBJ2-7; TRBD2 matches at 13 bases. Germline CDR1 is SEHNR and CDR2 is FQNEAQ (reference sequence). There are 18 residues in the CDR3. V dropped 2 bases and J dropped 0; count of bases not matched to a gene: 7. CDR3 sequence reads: CASSLRTSGSLTSYEQYF. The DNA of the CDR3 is TGTGCCAGCAGCTTAAGGACTAGCGGGAGTCTCACCTCCTACGAGCAGTACTTC.

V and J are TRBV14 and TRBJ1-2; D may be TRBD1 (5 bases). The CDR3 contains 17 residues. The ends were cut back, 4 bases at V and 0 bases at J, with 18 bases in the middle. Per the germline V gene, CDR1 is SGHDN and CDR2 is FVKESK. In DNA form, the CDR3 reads TGTGCCAGCAGCCCTTTGGGTGAGGGGCCAACTAACTATGGCTACACCTTC. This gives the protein CASSPLGEGPTNYGYTF.

The CDR3 region has the DNA TGTGCCAGCAGTGAACCTGGCCGAGGGACCACAGATACGCAGTATTTT. As protein: CASSEPGRGTTDTQYF. This chain links TRBV6-1 with TRBJ2-3; the D gene could be TRBD1 or TRBD2 (5 bases each). CDR3 length equals 16 residues. Germline assignment: CDR1 MNHNS and CDR2 SASEGT. Trimming shortened V by 2 bases and J by 2 bases, and 14 bases separated the two germline ends.

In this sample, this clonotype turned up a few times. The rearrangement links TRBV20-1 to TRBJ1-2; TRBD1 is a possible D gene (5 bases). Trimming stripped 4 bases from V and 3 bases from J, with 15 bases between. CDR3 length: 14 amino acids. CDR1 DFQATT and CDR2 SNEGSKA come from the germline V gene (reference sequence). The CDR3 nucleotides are TGCAGTGCTACATCAGGGTTTCGAGACTATGGCTACACCTTC. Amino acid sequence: CSATSGFRDYGYTF.

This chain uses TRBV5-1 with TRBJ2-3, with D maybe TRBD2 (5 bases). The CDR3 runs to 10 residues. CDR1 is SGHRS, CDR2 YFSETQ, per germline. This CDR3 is CPGRADTQYF. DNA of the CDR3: TGCCCTGGGAGAGCAGATACGCAGTATTTT.

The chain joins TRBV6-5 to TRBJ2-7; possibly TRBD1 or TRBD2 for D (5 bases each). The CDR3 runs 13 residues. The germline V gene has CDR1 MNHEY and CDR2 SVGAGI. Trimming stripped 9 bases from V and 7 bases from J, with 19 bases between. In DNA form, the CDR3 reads TGTGCCAGTACGACCGGGACCCCCAATGAGCAGTACTTC. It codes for CASTTGTPNEQYF.

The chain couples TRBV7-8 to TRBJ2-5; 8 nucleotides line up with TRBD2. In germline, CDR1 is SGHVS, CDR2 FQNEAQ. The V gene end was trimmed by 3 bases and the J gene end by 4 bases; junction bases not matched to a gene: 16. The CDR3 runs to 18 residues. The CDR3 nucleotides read TGTGCCAGCAGCTTTGTTAGACTAGGCCTAGCGGGCTCAGAGACCCAGTACTTC. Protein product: CASSFVRLGLAGSETQYF.

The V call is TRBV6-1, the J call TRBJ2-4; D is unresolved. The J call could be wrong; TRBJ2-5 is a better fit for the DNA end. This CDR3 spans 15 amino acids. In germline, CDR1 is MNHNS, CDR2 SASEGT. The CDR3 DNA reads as TGTGCCAGCAGGTTAGGCAGGACCCCTCAAGAGACCCAGTACTTC. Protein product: CASRLGRTPQETQYF.

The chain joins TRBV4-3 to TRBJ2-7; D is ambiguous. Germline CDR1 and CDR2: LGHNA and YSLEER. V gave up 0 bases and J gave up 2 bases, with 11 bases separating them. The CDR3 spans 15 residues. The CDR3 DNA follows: TGCGCCAGCAGCCAAGATAAACTACCTCCCTACGAGCAGTACTTC. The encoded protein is CASSQDKLPPYEQYF.

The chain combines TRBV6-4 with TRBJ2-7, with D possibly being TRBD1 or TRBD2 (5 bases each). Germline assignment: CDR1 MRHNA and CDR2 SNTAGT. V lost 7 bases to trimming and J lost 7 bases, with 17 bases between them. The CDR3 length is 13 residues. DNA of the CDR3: TGTGCCAGCACTAAGAGGGGTAACAATGAGCAGTACTTC. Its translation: CASTKRGNNEQYF.

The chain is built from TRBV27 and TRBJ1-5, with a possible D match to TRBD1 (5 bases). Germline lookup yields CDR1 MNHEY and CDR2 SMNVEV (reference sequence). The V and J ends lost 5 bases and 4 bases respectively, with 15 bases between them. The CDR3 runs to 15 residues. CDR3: CASSPTVPGNQPQHF. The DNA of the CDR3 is TGTGCCAGCAGTCCCACGGTACCAGGGAATCAGCCCCAGCATTTT.

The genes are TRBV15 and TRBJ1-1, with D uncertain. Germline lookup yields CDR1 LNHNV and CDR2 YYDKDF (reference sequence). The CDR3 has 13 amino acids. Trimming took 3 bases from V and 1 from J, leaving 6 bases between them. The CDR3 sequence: CATSRSGNTEAFF. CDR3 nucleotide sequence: TGTGCCACCAGCAGGTCAGGGAACACTGAAGCTTTCTTT.

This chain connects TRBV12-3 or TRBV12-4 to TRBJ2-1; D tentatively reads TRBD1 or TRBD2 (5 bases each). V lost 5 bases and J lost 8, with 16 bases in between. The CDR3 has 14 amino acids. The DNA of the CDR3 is TGTGCCAGCAGTCGGGACGCCGTTTATGATGAGCAGTTCTTC. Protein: CASSRDAVYDEQFF.

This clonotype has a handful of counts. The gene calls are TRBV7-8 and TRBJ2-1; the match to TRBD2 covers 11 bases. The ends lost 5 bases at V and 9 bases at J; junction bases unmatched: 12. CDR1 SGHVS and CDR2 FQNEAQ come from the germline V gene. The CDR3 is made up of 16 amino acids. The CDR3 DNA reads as TGTGCCAGCAGCATCGTGACTAGCGGGAATTATGGTGAGCAGTTCTTC. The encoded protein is CASSIVTSGNYGEQFF.

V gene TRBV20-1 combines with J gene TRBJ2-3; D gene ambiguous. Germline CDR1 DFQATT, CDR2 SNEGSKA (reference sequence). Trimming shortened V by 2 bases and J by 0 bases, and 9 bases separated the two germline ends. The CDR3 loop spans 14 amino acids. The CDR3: CSARMLASTDTQYF. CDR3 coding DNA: TGCAGTGCTAGAATGTTAGCTAGCACAGATACGCAGTATTTT.

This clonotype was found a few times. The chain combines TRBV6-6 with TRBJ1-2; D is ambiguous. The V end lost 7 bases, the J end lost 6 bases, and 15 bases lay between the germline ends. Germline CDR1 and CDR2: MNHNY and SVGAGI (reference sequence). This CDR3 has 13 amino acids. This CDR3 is CASTKHPTDGYTF. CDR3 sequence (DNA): TGTGCCAGCACTAAACACCCCACGGATGGCTACACCTTC.

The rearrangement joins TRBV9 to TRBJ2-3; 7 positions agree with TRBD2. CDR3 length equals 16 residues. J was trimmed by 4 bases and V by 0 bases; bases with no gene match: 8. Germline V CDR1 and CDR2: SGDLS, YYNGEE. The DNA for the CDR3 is TGTGCCAGCAGCGTAGGTACTAGCGAAATTTCAGATACGCAGTATTTT. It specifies CASSVGTSEISDTQYF.

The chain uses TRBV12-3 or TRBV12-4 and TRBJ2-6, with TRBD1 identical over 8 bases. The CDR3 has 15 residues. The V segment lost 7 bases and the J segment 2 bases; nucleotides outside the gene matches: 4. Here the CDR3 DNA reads TGTGCCAGCACCCTGACAGGGGCTGGGGCCAACGTCCTGACTTTC. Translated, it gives CASTLTGAGANVLTF.

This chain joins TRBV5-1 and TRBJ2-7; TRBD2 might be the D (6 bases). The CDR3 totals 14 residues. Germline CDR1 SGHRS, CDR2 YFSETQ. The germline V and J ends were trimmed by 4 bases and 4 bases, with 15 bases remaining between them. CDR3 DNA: TGCGCCAGCAGCCAGGCCGGGAGTAATTACGAGCAGTACTTC. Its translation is CASSQAGSNYEQYF. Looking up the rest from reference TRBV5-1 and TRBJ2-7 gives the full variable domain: KAGVTQTPRYLIKTRGQQVTLSCSPISGHRSVSWYQQTPGQGLQFLFEYFSETQRNKGNFPGRFSGRQFSNSRSEMNVSTLELGDSALYLCASSQAGSNYEQYFGPGTRLTVT.